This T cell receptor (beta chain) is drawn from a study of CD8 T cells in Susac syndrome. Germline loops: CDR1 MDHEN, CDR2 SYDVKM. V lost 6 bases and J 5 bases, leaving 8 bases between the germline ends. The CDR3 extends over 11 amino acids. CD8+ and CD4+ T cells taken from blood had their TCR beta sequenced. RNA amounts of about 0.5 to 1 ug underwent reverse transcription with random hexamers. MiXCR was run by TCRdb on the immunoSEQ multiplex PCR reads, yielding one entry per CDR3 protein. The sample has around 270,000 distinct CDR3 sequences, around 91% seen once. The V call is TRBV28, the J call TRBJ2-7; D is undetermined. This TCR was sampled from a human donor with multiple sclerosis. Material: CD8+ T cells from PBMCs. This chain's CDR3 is CASSTTNEQYF. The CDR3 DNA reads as TGTGCCAGCAGCACCACCAACGAGCAGTACTTC. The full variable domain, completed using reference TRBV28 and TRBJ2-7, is DVKVTQSSRYLVKRTGEKVFLECVQDMDHENMFWYRQDPGLGLRLIYFSYDVKMKEKGDIPEGYSVSREKKERFSLILESASTNQTSMYLCASSTTNEQYFGPGTRLTVT.